Listed below are T cell receptor beta chains from one sample, sequenced in a study of cytotoxic CD8 clonotypes in ibrutinib-treated CLL. The protocol was immunoSEQ multiplex PCR, while the TCRdb copy is restricted to in-frame clones and leaves out a portion. The sample holds fewer than 40,000 clones, 65% to 70% seen once. Sequencing was performed on PBMCs, taken at disease progression, from a patient treated with ibrutinib. These TCRs come from a human donor with chronic lymphocytic leukemia. The CDR3 runs from the conserved cysteine through the conserved F or W. The D gene is left open where the match is weak. Only part of the rows carry a size: once, few, many, or a class if the clone is expanded.

j_gene	v_gene	abundance	d_gene	CDR3nt	CDR3aa
TRBJ2-7	TRBV5-1	.	TRBD2	TGCGCCAGCAGCTTGGGGTTAGCGGGAGTGGGGGAGCAGTACTTC	CASSLGLAGVGEQYF
TRBJ2-6	TRBV5-1	.	.	TGCGCCAGCAGCTTAGGAGGGACTGGGGCCAACGTCCTGACTTTC	CASSLGGTGANVLTF
TRBJ2-3	TRBV2	few	.	TGTGCCAGCACCCTGGCGACAGATACGCAGTATTTT	CASTLATDTQYF
TRBJ1-5	TRBV27	few	.	TGTGCCAGCAGTTTAGTCAGCAGGGGTGATCAGCCCCAGCATTTT	CASSLVSRGDQPQHF
TRBJ2-5	TRBV11-3	few	.	TGTGCCAGCAGCTTAGAACGTTGGACAGTGGACCAAGAGACCCAGTACTTC	CASSLERWTVDQETQYF
TRBJ1-3	TRBV2	.	.	TGTGCCAGCAGTGAGCTTTCGGCGGCTGGAAACACCATATATTTT	CASSELSAAGNTIYF
TRBJ2-1	TRBV2	many	TRBD2	TGTGCCAGCAGGGCAGGACTAGCGGGAGGTGAGCAGTTCTTC	CASRAGLAGGEQFF
TRBJ1-1	TRBV10-3	few	.	TGTGCCATCAGTAGCGGACAGATGAACACTGAAGCTTTCTTT	CAISSGQMNTEAFF
TRBJ2-1	TRBV19	.	.	TGTGCCAGTAGCCCGGGACTTCTTAATGAGCAGTTCTTC	CASSPGLLNEQFF
TRBJ2-2	TRBV12-5	.	TRBD2	TGTGCTAGTGGTCCTGAGGGACTATGGAACACCGGGGAGCTGTTTTTT	CASGPEGLWNTGELFF
TRBJ1-2	TRBV19	few	.	TGTGCCAGTAAATCGGGACACTTCTCTAACTATGGCTACACCTTC	CASKSGHFSNYGYTF
TRBJ1-2	TRBV10-3	.	.	TGTGCCATCAGTGAGTCGGTGTTCAGGATTCGCGACGTGGGCGGCTACACCTTC	CAISESVFRIRDVGGYTF
TRBJ2-7	TRBV11-2	.	.	TGTGCCAGCAGCTTAGATATTCGTCGTTACGAGCAGTACTTC	CASSLDIRRYEQYF
TRBJ1-3	TRBV25-1	many	.	TGTGCCAGCAGTTCGGGACCAATCTCCATCTTCCTGAACACCATATATTTT	CASSSGPISIFLNTIYF